Shown below are 3 T cell receptor beta chains from a single sample sequenced in a study of T cell responses to AZD1222 COVID-19 vaccine. The data were produced by immunoSEQ multiplex PCR, yet TCRdb's version contains in-frame clones alone and is incomplete. The sample carries 150,000 or so clones, 80% to 95% recorded once. The source was peripheral blood, collected on day 0 of AZD1222 vaccination. These receptors were collected from an adult in good health.

CDR3 in amino acids: CASSLSGYEQYF. CDR3 nucleotides: TGTGCCAGCAGCTTATCAGGCTACGAGCAGTACTTC. The chain combines TRBV5-4 with TRBJ2-7; D gene unclear. V lost 2 bases to trimming and J lost 3 bases, with 6 bases between them. The CDR3 is 12 amino acids. Per germline, CDR1 SGHNT and CDR2 YYREEE (reference sequence).

The rearrangement uses TRBV5-1 and TRBJ1-3, with D possibly TRBD1 on 6 matching bases. The CDR3 has 15 amino acids. The germline V gene encodes CDR1 SGHRS and CDR2 YFSETQ. V gave up 4 bases and J gave up 1 base, with 12 bases separating them. The CDR3 DNA follows: TGCGCCAGCAGCAGAACTACAGGGTCTGGAAACACCATATATTTT. It translates to CASSRTTGSGNTIYF.

The V call is TRBV28, the J call TRBJ2-2; 8 bases are a match to TRBD1. Trimming took 2 bases from V and 9 from J; bases not matched to a gene: 8. In germline, CDR1 is MDHEN, CDR2 SYDVKM. The CDR3 runs 15 residues. CDR3 coding DNA: TGTGCCAGCAGTTTACCCTCGGACAGGGTCAGGGAGCTGTTTTTT. Its translation is CASSLPSDRVRELFF.